This T cell receptor (beta chain) is drawn from a study of blood T cell repertoires in COVID-19. Overall study: Sources were T cells, B-cell-depleted T cells, or PBMCs; the material itself was cDNA or gDNA.

The study drew participants aged roughly 18 to 89 years from about two dozen US areas. This clone was detected only a few times. The CDR3 spans 19 residues. Trimming removed 1 base from V and 1 base from J, with 22 bases in between. Germline-derived CDR1 and CDR2 are MNHEY and SMNVEV (reference sequence). Per the study methods: Reference gene primer amplification gave estimated nucleated cell counts. Assay used: immunoSEQ multiplex PCR; TCRdb lists only in-frame clones, some missing. That table gives V, J and clone size, and the DNA gave D and trimming. The data hold around 500,000 clones, with 88% observed a single time.

The chain carries TRBV27 and TRBJ1-1, with D tentatively TRBD1 (5 bases). The sequencing sample was made of PBMCs or T cells enriched from blood (not recorded which). This TCR was recovered from a woman in her 40s who had recovered from COVID-19. The CDR3 reads CASSLFFYRNPKRNTEAFF. The CDR3, as DNA: TGTGCCAGCAGTTTATTCTTTTACAGGAACCCCAAACGGAACACTGAAGCTTTCTTT.